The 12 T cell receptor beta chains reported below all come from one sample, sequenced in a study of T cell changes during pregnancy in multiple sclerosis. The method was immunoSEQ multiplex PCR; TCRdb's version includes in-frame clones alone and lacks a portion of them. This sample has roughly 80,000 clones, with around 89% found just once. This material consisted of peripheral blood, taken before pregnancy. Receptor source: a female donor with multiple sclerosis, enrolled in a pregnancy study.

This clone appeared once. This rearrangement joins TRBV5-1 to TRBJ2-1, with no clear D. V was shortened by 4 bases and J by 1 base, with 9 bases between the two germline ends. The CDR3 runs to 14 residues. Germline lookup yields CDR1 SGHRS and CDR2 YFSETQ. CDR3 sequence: CASSAQASYNEQFF. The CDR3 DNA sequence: TGCGCCAGCAGCGCTCAGGCGTCCTACAATGAGCAGTTCTTC.

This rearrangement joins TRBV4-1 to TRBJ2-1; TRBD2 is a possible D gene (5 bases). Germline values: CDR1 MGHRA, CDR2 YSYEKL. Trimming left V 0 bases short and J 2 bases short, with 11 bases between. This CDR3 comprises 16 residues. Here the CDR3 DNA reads TGCGCCAGCAGCCAAGAAGCCGAGGGTACCTACAATGAGCAGTTCTTC. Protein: CASSQEAEGTYNEQFF.

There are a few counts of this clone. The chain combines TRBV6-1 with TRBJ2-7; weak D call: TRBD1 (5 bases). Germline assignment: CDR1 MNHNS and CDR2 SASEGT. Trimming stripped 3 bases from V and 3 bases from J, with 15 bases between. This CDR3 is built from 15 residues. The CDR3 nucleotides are TGTGCCAGCAGTGATTTAGGGGTGGAACTCTACGAGCAGTACTTC. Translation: CASSDLGVELYEQYF.

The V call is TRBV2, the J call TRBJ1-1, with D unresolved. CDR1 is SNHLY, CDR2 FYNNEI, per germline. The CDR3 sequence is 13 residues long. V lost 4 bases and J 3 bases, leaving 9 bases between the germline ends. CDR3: CASSVETDTEAFF. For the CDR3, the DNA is TGTGCCAGCAGTGTCGAAACAGACACTGAAGCTTTCTTT.

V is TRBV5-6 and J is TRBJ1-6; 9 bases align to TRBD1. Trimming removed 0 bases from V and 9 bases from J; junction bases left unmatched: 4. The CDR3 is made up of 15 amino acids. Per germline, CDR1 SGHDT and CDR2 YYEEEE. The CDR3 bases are TGTGCCAGCAGCTTGGGGGGGACAGGGCTTTCACCCCTCCACTTT. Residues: CASSLGGTGLSPLHF.

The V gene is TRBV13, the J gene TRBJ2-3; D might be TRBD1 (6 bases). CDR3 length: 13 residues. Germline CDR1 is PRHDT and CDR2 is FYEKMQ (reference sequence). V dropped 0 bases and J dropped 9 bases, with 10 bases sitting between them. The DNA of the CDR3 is TGTGCCAGCAGCTTAGGCCTCCAGGGGACGCAGTATTTT. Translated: CASSLGLQGTQYF.

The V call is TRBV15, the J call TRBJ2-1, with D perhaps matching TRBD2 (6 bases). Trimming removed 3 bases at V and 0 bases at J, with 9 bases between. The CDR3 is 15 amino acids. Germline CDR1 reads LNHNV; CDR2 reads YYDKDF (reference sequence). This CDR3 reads CATSRYGGSYNEQFF. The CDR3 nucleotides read TGTGCCACCAGCAGGTACGGGGGCTCCTACAATGAGCAGTTCTTC. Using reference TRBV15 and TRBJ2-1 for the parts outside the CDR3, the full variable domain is DAMVIQNPRYQVTQFGKPVTLSCSQTLNHNVMYWYQQKSSQAPKLLFHYYDKDFNNEADTPDNFQSRRPNTSFCFLDIRSPGLGDTAMYLCATSRYGGSYNEQFFGPGTRLTVL.

The CDR3 loop reads CASSATGTGYNEQFF. CDR3 coding DNA: TGTGCCAGCAGCGCGACCGGGACAGGGTACAATGAGCAGTTCTTC. The rearrangement uses TRBV9 and TRBJ2-1; TRBD1 aligns across 9 bases. The CDR3 runs to 15 residues. Trimming cost V 3 bases and J 4 bases; bases outside gene matches: 5. Germline V gene lookup returns CDR1 SGDLS and CDR2 YYNGEE.

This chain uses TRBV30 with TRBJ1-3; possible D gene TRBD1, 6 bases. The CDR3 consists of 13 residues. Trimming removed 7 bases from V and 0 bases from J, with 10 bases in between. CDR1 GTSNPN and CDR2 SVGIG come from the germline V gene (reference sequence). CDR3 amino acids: CASGQISGNTIYF. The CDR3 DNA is TGTGCCTCAGGACAGATCTCTGGAAACACCATATATTTT.

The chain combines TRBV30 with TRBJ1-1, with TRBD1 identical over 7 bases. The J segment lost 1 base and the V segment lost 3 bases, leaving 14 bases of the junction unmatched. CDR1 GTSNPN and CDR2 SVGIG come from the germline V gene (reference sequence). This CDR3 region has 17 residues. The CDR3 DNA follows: TGTGCCTGGAGGGGTCCCGGGACAGATTTCCCGAACACTGAAGCTTTCTTT. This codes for CAWRGPGTDFPNTEAFF.

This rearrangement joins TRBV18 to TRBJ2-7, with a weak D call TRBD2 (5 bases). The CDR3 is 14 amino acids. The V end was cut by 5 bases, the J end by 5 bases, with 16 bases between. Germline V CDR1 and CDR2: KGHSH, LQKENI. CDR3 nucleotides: TGTGCCAGCTCATCAACCGGACCCGGGGACGAGCAGTACTTC. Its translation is CASSSTGPGDEQYF.

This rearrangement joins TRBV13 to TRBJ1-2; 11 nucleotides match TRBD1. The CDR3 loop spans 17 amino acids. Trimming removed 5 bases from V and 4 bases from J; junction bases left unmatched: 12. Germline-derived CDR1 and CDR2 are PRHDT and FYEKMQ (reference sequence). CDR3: CASSHGTGGVVGYGYTF. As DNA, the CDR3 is TGTGCCAGCAGCCACGGGACAGGGGGGGTTGTGGGCTATGGCTACACCTTC.